A single sample is the source of the 18 T cell receptor beta chains below, sequenced in a study of blood T cell repertoires in COVID-19 (dated by TCRdb to the early 2020s). Library prep was done by the immunoSEQ multiplex PCR assay. The table was pulled from immuneACCESS by TCRdb, which kept in-frame rearrangements only. Such tables lose some clones; where checked, under half of the loss comes from unresolved V genes, and the rest has no known cause. In this sample the table shows about 68,000 clones, less than 90% of which occur a single time. 7.5% to 9.5% of the sample is taken by the ten largest. Sequenced input: peripheral blood. The receptors originated from a man in his fifties or sixties with active COVID-19.

The rearrangement uses TRBV12-5 and TRBJ2-1; TRBD1 agrees at 7 bases. The germline V gene has CDR1 LGHNT and CDR2 FRNRAP. The CDR3 contains 13 residues. The trim removed 3 bases at V and 8 bases at J, leaving 4 bases unmatched. The DNA for the CDR3 is TGTGCTAGTGGTTTAGGGGGCTGGGATGAGCAGTTCTTC. This translates into CASGLGGWDEQFF.

The V and J genes are TRBV27 and TRBJ2-3, with D perhaps TRBD2 (5 bases). Between the trimmed V and J ends, which lost 7 bases and 5 bases, there was a span of 25 bases. CDR1 MNHEY and CDR2 SMNVEV come from the germline V gene (reference sequence). CDR3 size: 17 residues. CDR3 region: CASKSQTTQTNRDTQYF. The DNA for the CDR3 is TGTGCCAGCAAGTCCCAAACGACACAGACTAATAGAGATACGCAGTATTTT.

This chain links TRBV5-4 with TRBJ2-3, with D unclear. The V gene's germline CDR1 is SGHNT and CDR2 YYREEE (reference sequence). Trimming stripped 0 bases from V and 0 bases from J, with 2 bases between. The CDR3 has 13 amino acids. In DNA form, the CDR3 reads TGTGCCAGCAGCTTGGCAAGCACAGATACGCAGTATTTT. Protein sequence: CASSLASTDTQYF.

The chain carries TRBV6-6 and TRBJ1-5, with D tentatively TRBD1 (5 bases). The CDR3 has 14 residues. Germline V gene data show CDR1 as MNHNY and CDR2 as SVGAGI (reference sequence). V was trimmed by 6 bases and J by 3 bases, leaving 12 bases between them. The DNA of the CDR3 is TGTGCCAGCAGGGCAGGGTTCGACAATCAGCCCCAGCATTTT. It codes for CASRAGFDNQPQHF.

CDR3 loop: CASSLSIRSLYTF. CDR3 nucleotides: TGTGCCAGCAGTTTATCAATCCGTTCTCTCTACACCTTC. This chain joins TRBV27 and TRBJ1-2; D is unclear. The V end lost 0 bases, the J end lost 10 bases, and 12 bases lay between the germline ends. Germline CDR1 is MNHEY and CDR2 is SMNVEV (reference sequence). The CDR3 is 13 amino acids.

V usage is TRBV4-2 and J usage is TRBJ1-2; tentatively, D is TRBD1 (5 bases). V was trimmed by 1 base and J by 6 bases, leaving 24 bases between them. The CDR3 length is 18 residues. CDR1 is LGHNA and CDR2 is YNFKEQ in the germline V gene. The CDR3 DNA reads as TGTGCCAGCAGCCAAGCCCCTACAATGACAGTGTTAAGGAATGGCTACACCTTC. This sequence encodes CASSQAPTMTVLRNGYTF.

The rearrangement uses TRBV5-1 and TRBJ2-3; the match to TRBD2 covers 9 bases. The CDR3 is 13 residues long. The trim removed 4 bases at V and 6 bases at J, leaving 3 bases unmatched. Germline V gives CDR1 SGHRS, CDR2 YFSETQ. The CDR3 bases are TGCGCCAGCAGCCAGCGGGGGGACGATACGCAGTATTTT. As protein: CASSQRGDDTQYF. Variable domain in full (rest from reference TRBV5-1 and TRBJ2-3): KAGVTQTPRYLIKTRGQQVTLSCSPISGHRSVSWYQQTPGQGLQFLFEYFSETQRNKGNFPGRFSGRQFSNSRSEMNVSTLELGDSALYLCASSQRGDDTQYFGPGTRLTVL.

The chain uses TRBV3-1 (or the pseudogene TRBV3-2) and TRBJ1-1; D gene unclear. With 5 bases removed from V and 5 bases from J, the gap between germline ends came to 9 bases. The CDR3 covers 12 residues. CDR1 and CDR2 (germline): LGHDT, YNNKEL (reference sequence). The CDR3 spells CASSDTGTEAFF. The CDR3 DNA reads TGTGCCAGCAGCGATACGGGGACTGAAGCTTTCTTT.

This sequence joins TRBV6-6 and TRBJ1-4; 7 bases align to TRBD1. The germline V gene has CDR1 MNHNY and CDR2 SVGAGI (reference sequence). This CDR3 spans 16 amino acids. J was trimmed by 3 bases and V by 8 bases; bases with no gene match: 12. The CDR3 bases are TGTGCCAGCCGCAGGGGGGACCTGGGGGCTAATGAAAAACTGTTTTTT. The encoded protein is CASRRGDLGANEKLFF.

The chain links TRBV19 to TRBJ1-2, with 10 bases that match TRBD1. V shed 7 bases, J shed 4 bases, and the junction held 18 bases outside the gene matches. The CDR3 runs 18 residues. CDR1 is LNHDA and CDR2 is SQIVND in the germline V gene (reference sequence). CDR3 residues: CASNEGVGDRGPGYGYTF. The CDR3 DNA reads TGTGCCAGTAATGAAGGGGTAGGGGACAGGGGCCCCGGCTATGGCTACACCTTC.

The chain employs TRBV14 and TRBJ2-1, with D uncertain. Germline V lookup: CDR1 SGHDN, CDR2 FVKESK. V gave up 0 bases and J gave up 8 bases, with 5 bases separating them. The CDR3 length is 12 residues. The CDR3 sequence: CASSQDPDEQFF. The CDR3 DNA reads TGTGCCAGCAGCCAAGATCCGGATGAGCAGTTCTTC.

V and J are TRBV18 and TRBJ2-5; D not certain. The CDR3 runs to 11 residues. The germline V and J ends were trimmed by 4 bases and 7 bases, with 7 bases remaining between them. CDR1 is KGHSH and CDR2 is LQKENI in the germline V gene. The CDR3 protein is CASSLGGTQYF. Here the CDR3 DNA reads TGTGCCAGCTCACTCGGCGGGACCCAGTACTTC.

The rearrangement joins TRBV14 to TRBJ2-2, with no clear D. Trimming shortened V by 4 bases and J by 4 bases, and 10 bases separated the two germline ends. The length of the CDR3 is 14 residues. Per the germline V gene, CDR1 is SGHDN and CDR2 is FVKESK. The CDR3 loop is CASSRIQVTGELFF. Written as DNA, the CDR3 is TGTGCCAGCAGCCGGATCCAGGTCACCGGGGAGCTGTTTTTT.

The V call is TRBV12-5, the J call TRBJ2-1; a weak D match, TRBD2 (7 bases). The CDR3 length is 16 residues. V was trimmed by 3 bases and J by 8 bases, leaving 20 bases between them. Germline assignment: CDR1 LGHNT and CDR2 FRNRAP. Written as DNA, the CDR3 is TGTGCTAGTGGTTTAGGGGGAGCGGGAATTGGATATGAGCAGTTCTTC. This gives the protein CASGLGGAGIGYEQFF.

The rearrangement links TRBV7-9 to TRBJ1-4, with 9 bases lining up with TRBD1. The CDR3 contains 16 residues. V dropped 5 bases and J dropped 0; count of bases not matched to a gene: 4. Germline CDR1 and CDR2: SEHNR and FQNEAQ (reference sequence). The CDR3 reads CASSPGQGTTNEKLFF. For the CDR3, the DNA is TGTGCCAGCAGCCCAGGACAGGGGACAACTAATGAAAAACTGTTTTTT.

The chain uses TRBV11-2 and TRBJ1-2, with 9 bases that match TRBD1. The CDR3 consists of 15 residues. Germline-derived CDR1 and CDR2 are SGHAT and FQNNGV. Trimming removed 5 bases from V and 8 bases from J; junction bases left unmatched: 12. CDR3: CASSASSTGGHGYTF. The CDR3 DNA is TGTGCCAGCAGCGCTTCTTCTACAGGGGGCCACGGCTACACCTTC.

The genes are TRBV9 and TRBJ2-4; TRBD2 matches at 8 bases. Losses at the gene ends were 3 bases for V and 7 bases for J; bases not matched to a gene: 6. The length of the CDR3 is 14 residues. The V gene's germline CDR1 is SGDLS and CDR2 YYNGEE. CDR3 region: CASSGSGGSNIQYF. The DNA for the CDR3 is TGTGCCAGCAGCGGGAGCGGGGGTAGCAACATTCAGTACTTC. Based on the CDR3 plus reference TRBV9 and TRBJ2-4, the full variable domain is DSGVTQTPKHLITATGQRVTLRCSPRSGDLSVYWYQQSLDQGLQFLIQYYNGEERAKGNILERFSAQQFPDLHSELNLSSLELGDSALYFCASSGSGGSNIQYFGAGTRLSVL.

This chain uses TRBV25-1 with TRBJ2-1; tentative D call: TRBD1 (6 bases). V was pared by 1 base and J by 12 bases, with 22 bases between. There are 16 residues in the CDR3. Per germline, CDR1 MGHDK and CDR2 SYGVNS. This CDR3 is CASSESQAGDSMRQFF. The CDR3 DNA follows: TGTGCCAGCAGTGAATCCCAGGCAGGGGATTCAATGCGGCAGTTCTTC.